A single sample gave rise to the 21 T cell receptor beta chains below, sequenced in a study of blood T cell repertoires in COVID-19. Generated by immunoSEQ multiplex PCR, the TCRdb table keeps only in-frame clones and is missing some. The sample consists of approximately 240,000 clones, over 80% of them appearing once. The sequenced material came from PBMCs or T cells enriched from blood (not recorded which). All receptors derive from a woman aged 18-35 years who had recovered from COVID-19.

The gene calls are TRBV9 and TRBJ1-6; 8 bases line up with TRBD1. Germline CDR1 and CDR2: SGDLS and YYNGEE. The CDR3 runs 15 residues. J lost 8 bases, V lost 4 bases, and 8 bases had no gene match. The CDR3 region is CASSPRTGSDSPLHF. CDR3 DNA: TGTGCCAGCAGCCCCCGGACAGGGTCTGATTCACCCCTCCACTTT.

The genes are TRBV5-4 and TRBJ2-1; TRBD1 might be the D (5 bases). Trimming took off 0 bases at V and 4 bases at J, with 8 bases between the two ends. CDR3 length: 14 amino acids. Germline CDR1 and CDR2: SGHNT and YYREEE (reference sequence). Written as DNA, the CDR3 is TGTGCCAGCAGCTTGGGGGGCGGTTACAATGAGCAGTTCTTC. Amino acid sequence: CASSLGGGYNEQFF.

The chain couples TRBV27 to TRBJ1-6; 10 bases map to TRBD1. Germline CDR1 and CDR2: MNHEY and SMNVEV (reference sequence). The CDR3 length is 16 residues. With 3 bases clipped from V and 10 bases from J, the junction kept 9 bases outside the gene matches. The CDR3 reads CASSFGTGARGSPLHF. The DNA of the CDR3 is TGTGCCAGCAGTTTTGGGACAGGGGCCCGAGGGTCACCCCTCCACTTT.

The chain has TRBV19 and TRBJ2-7; 7 nucleotides match TRBD1. J gave up 2 bases and V 3 bases, and 4 bases lay outside the gene matches. Germline V gives CDR1 LNHDA, CDR2 SQIVND (reference sequence). The length of the CDR3 is 14 residues. The CDR3 region is CASSIQGVPYEQYF. CDR3 coding DNA: TGTGCCAGTAGTATTCAGGGGGTACCCTACGAGCAGTACTTC.

The rearrangement links TRBV27 to TRBJ2-2; D not certain. The CDR3 sequence is 13 residues long. Trimming took off 6 bases at V and 1 base at J, with 6 bases between the two ends. Germline lookup yields CDR1 MNHEY and CDR2 SMNVEV (reference sequence). CDR3 sequence reads: CASSKQNTGELFF. The CDR3 nucleotides are TGTGCCAGCAGCAAACAGAACACCGGGGAGCTGTTTTTT.

Turning to this clone: This sample includes further DNA sequences coding for the same CDR3. The genes are TRBV12-3 or TRBV12-4 and TRBJ1-2; D may be TRBD1 (5 bases). V was pared by 3 bases and J by 3 bases, with 8 bases between. CDR3 length: 13 amino acids. The chain's CDR3 is CASSLGLDYGYTF. The CDR3 coding sequence is TGTGCCAGCAGTTTGGGACTGGACTATGGCTACACCTTC.

V and J are TRBV28 and TRBJ1-2; tentatively, D is TRBD1 (5 bases). Germline V gives CDR1 MDHEN, CDR2 SYDVKM. V lost 5 bases and J lost 13, with 23 bases in between. The CDR3 length is 14 residues. CDR3 sequence reads: CASSPHGTASTGTF. Here the CDR3 DNA reads TGTGCCAGCAGTCCCCACGGGACTGCCTCTACGGGCACCTTC.

V usage is TRBV5-1 and J usage is TRBJ2-7; 9 positions match TRBD1. CDR1 is SGHRS and CDR2 is YFSETQ in the germline V gene. This CDR3 is built from 15 residues. V dropped 5 bases and J dropped 3; count of bases not matched to a gene: 9. CDR3 sequence: CASSSAGTGSYEQYF. The CDR3 DNA reads as TGCGCCAGCAGTTCAGCCGGGACAGGGAGCTACGAGCAGTACTTC.

This sequence joins TRBV7-9 and TRBJ1-2; possible D gene TRBD1, 6 bases. V shed 5 bases and J shed 4 bases, with 11 bases lying between them. This CDR3 has 13 residues. CDR1 is SEHNR and CDR2 is FQNEAQ in the germline V gene (reference sequence). The DNA for the CDR3 is TGTGCCAGCAGCGCTTCAGGGGTCTATGGCTACACCTTC. It is translated as CASSASGVYGYTF.

The chain is built from TRBV4-3 and TRBJ1-2; D gene uncertain. CDR1 is LGHNA and CDR2 is YSLEER in the germline V gene. V was clipped by 0 bases and J by 8 bases, with 13 bases between them. The CDR3 sequence is 14 residues long. The CDR3 sequence: CASSQDTRGEGYTF. The CDR3 bases are TGCGCCAGCAGCCAAGATACCCGGGGAGAAGGCTACACCTTC.

The rearrangement uses TRBV28 and TRBJ1-6, with TRBD1 matching 8 bases. Germline values: CDR1 MDHEN, CDR2 SYDVKM. CDR3 length equals 16 residues. The J segment lost 9 bases and the V segment lost 2 bases, leaving 9 bases of the junction unmatched. CDR3 loop: CASSLTLDRETSPLHF. Here the CDR3 DNA reads TGTGCCAGCAGTTTAACATTGGACAGGGAGACTTCACCCCTCCACTTT.

The chain carries TRBV7-9 and TRBJ2-2; D unresolved. The germline V gene encodes CDR1 SEHNR and CDR2 FQNEAQ (reference sequence). V lost 2 bases and J 3 bases, leaving 7 bases between the germline ends. The CDR3 runs to 14 residues. The CDR3 region is CASSLLSYTGELFF. CDR3 coding DNA: TGTGCCAGCAGCTTACTCAGTTACACCGGGGAGCTGTTTTTT.

This chain links TRBV7-2 with TRBJ2-5, with 13 nucleotides matching TRBD2. CDR1 is SGHTA, CDR2 FQGNSA, per germline. This CDR3 has 15 residues. Trimming took 4 bases from V and 4 from J; bases not matched to a gene: 3. CDR3 DNA sequence: TGTGCCAGCAGCTACGGACTAGCGGGGGTAGAGACCCAGTACTTC. Residues: CASSYGLAGVETQYF. Together with reference TRBV7-2 and TRBJ2-5, the CDR3 gives the full variable domain: GAGVSQSPSNKVTEKGKDVELRCDPISGHTALYWYRQSLGQGLEFLIYFQGNSAPDKSGLPSDRFSAERTGGSVSTLTIQRTQQEDSAVYLCASSYGLAGVETQYFGPGTRLLVL.

This clone was seen only once. This chain connects TRBV5-4 to TRBJ2-3; the match to TRBD2 covers 10 bases. V was clipped by 4 bases and J by 3 bases; unmatched bases: 8. CDR3 length equals 16 residues. Germline V gene data show CDR1 as SGHNT and CDR2 as YYREEE (reference sequence). The CDR3 here is CASSPGGLALTDTQYF. DNA of the CDR3: TGTGCCAGCAGCCCGGGGGGACTAGCGCTAACAGATACGCAGTATTTT.

This chain joins TRBV5-1 and TRBJ1-5, with 7 bases aligning to TRBD1. The germline V gene encodes CDR1 SGHRS and CDR2 YFSETQ. Trimming cost V 0 bases and J 7 bases; bases outside gene matches: 4. The CDR3 sequence is 14 residues long. The CDR3 DNA reads TGCGCCAGCAGCTTGGAAGGGGGCGGGCAGCCCCAGCATTTT. Translation gives CASSLEGGGQPQHF.

The chain has TRBV11-3 and TRBJ2-1; 13 bases align to TRBD2. The CDR3 covers 14 residues. CDR1 SGHNT and CDR2 YENEEA come from the germline V gene. The ends lost 5 bases at V and 8 bases at J; junction bases unmatched: 3. The CDR3 bases are TGTGCCAGCAGCCGTGGACTAGCGGGGGATGAGCAGTTCTTC. Protein: CASSRGLAGDEQFF. Variable domain in full (rest from reference TRBV11-3 and TRBJ2-1): EAGVVQSPRYKIIEKKQPVAFWCNPISGHNTLYWYLQNLGQGPELLIRYENEEAVDDSQLPKDRFSAERLKGVDSTLKIQPAELGDSAVYLCASSRGLAGDEQFFGPGTRLTVL.

The chain joins TRBV19 to TRBJ2-1, with 7 positions matching TRBD2. CDR1 and CDR2 from the germline V gene are LNHDA and SQIVND (reference sequence). J lost 6 bases, V lost 2 bases, and 7 bases had no gene match. CDR3 length equals 15 residues. This chain's CDR3 is CASSISASGLNEQFF. CDR3 DNA: TGTGCCAGTAGTATAAGCGCTAGCGGACTCAATGAGCAGTTCTTC.

This chain uses TRBV3-1 (or the pseudogene TRBV3-2) with TRBJ2-7, with D possibly being TRBD2 (5 bases). Germline V gene sequence: CDR1 LGHDT, CDR2 YNNKEL (reference sequence). The CDR3 is 12 residues long. The ends were cut back, 0 bases at V and 6 bases at J, with 6 bases in the middle. CDR3 nucleotides: TGTGCCAGCAGCCAAGATCGGGGCGAGCAGTACTTC. Protein sequence: CASSQDRGEQYF.

The chain has TRBV5-6 and TRBJ2-1; the match to TRBD2 covers 7 bases. The CDR3 contains 13 residues. Germline CDR1 SGHDT, CDR2 YYEEEE. Trimming took 4 bases from V and 12 from J; bases not matched to a gene: 10. CDR3 DNA sequence: TGTGCCAGCAGCCTAGCGGACGGATCGGCGCAGTTCTTC. It encodes CASSLADGSAQFF.

This chain joins TRBV12-3 or TRBV12-4 and TRBJ1-1; D gene uncertain. V lost 5 bases to trimming and J lost 5 bases, with 12 bases between them. This CDR3 has 13 residues. CDR3 DNA: TGTGCCAGCAGTGTCGGTGGGCTTACTGAAGCTTTCTTT. Protein product: CASSVGGLTEAFF.

This clone was recorded once. The chain employs TRBV5-6 and TRBJ2-5, with D maybe TRBD1 (6 bases). The CDR3 loop spans 15 amino acids. The germline V gene has CDR1 SGHDT and CDR2 YYEEEE. V was pared by 4 bases and J by 2 bases, with 15 bases between. CDR3 in DNA: TGTGCCAGCAGCACACCGGGACATTTACAAGAGACCCAGTACTTC. Protein product: CASSTPGHLQETQYF. Looking up the rest from reference TRBV5-6 and TRBJ2-5 gives the full variable domain: DAGVTQSPTHLIKTRGQQVTLRCSPKSGHDTVSWYQQALGQGPQFIFQYYEEEERQRGNFPDRFSGHQFPNYSSELNVNALLLGDSALYLCASSTPGHLQETQYFGPGTRLLVL.